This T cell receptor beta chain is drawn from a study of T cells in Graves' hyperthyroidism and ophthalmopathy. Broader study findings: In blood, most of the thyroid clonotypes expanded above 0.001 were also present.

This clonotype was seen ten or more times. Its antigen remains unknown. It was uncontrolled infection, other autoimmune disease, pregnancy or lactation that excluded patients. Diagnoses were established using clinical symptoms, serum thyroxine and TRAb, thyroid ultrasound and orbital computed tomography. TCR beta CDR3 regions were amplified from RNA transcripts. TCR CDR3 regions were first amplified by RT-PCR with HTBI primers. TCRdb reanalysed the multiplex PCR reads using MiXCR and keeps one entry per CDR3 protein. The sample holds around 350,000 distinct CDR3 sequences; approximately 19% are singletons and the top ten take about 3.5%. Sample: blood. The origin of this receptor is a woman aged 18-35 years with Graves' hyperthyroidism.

The CDR3 is CASSYFAGGPYEQYF. DNA of the CDR3: TGTGCCAGCAGTTACTTTGCGGGAGGGCCCTACGAGCAGTACTTC. The chain recombines TRBV6-5 with TRBJ2-7, with 9 bases aligning to TRBD2. Germline CDR1 reads MNHEY; CDR2 reads SVGAGI. V lost 1 base, J lost 2 bases, and 3 bases stayed unmatched. The CDR3 spans 15 residues.